The clone carrying this T cell receptor beta chain was recorded at least ten times. No antigen is known for it. Trimming took off 6 bases at V and 4 bases at J, with 10 bases between the two ends. The length of the CDR3 is 13 residues. In germline, CDR1 is SEHNR, CDR2 FQNEAQ (reference sequence). This entry is derived from a study of T cells in Graves' hyperthyroidism and ophthalmopathy. Overall study findings and caveats: Patients with ophthalmopathy were separated from those with stable hyperthyroidism by a 13 V-J model. Ophthalmopathy, as predicted by the model, came a median around 6 months after the prediction.

Amplified regions were TCR beta CDR3 sequences from RNA transcripts. The HTBI primer set was used in a first-round RT-PCR of the TCR CDR3. TCRdb re-analysed the multiplex PCR reads in MiXCR, keeping a single row per CDR3 protein. The data show approximately 640,000 distinct CDR3 sequences, nearly 45% seen once. The source of this sequence is an adult man with Graves' disease, either hyperthyroidism or ophthalmopathy (not recorded which). The chain couples TRBV7-9 to TRBJ1-3; no clear D. Sequenced material: peripheral blood or thyroid tissue (not recorded which). CDR3 sequence reads: CASSSIPGNTIYF. CDR3 nucleotides: TGTGCCAGCAGTTCGATACCCGGAAACACCATATATTTT.